These T cell receptor beta chains were read from a single sample in a study of control samples from healthy donors and cancer patients. Method: immunoSEQ multiplex PCR; TCRdb's copy keeps in-frame clones and lacks some. The sample consists of some 140,000 clones, 80% to 95% of them appearing once. The sample was blood. The receptors shown here come from a man aged 25-40 years in good health. CDR3s leave out the opening cysteine and the closing phenylalanine or tryptophan. D genes are given only for firm matches.

V gene	D gene	J gene	CDR3 protein
TRBV13	TRBD2	TRBJ2-1	ASSPRTSGRISEQF
TRBV15	TRBD2	TRBJ2-2	ATRVSGTNTGELF
TRBV21-1	NA	TRBJ1-5	ASRSRPQH
TRBV7-8	NA	TRBJ2-5	ASSPRTRNVKETQY
TRBV4-2	NA	TRBJ2-3	ASSPRLETSTDTQY
TRBV7-9	NA	TRBJ2-3	AAGSGPTDTQY
TRBV27	TRBD2	TRBJ2-1	ASSLVVVGEGNNEQF
TRBV7-3	TRBD2	TRBJ2-1	ASSSSGRAYNEQF
TRBV5-4	NA	TRBJ1-1	ASSLGGQSGTEAF
TRBV29-1	NA	TRBJ1-2	SVDGVEINYGYT
TRBV3-1/TRBV3-2	TRBD1	TRBJ2-5	ASSQPGQGVGETQY
TRBV18	NA	TRBJ1-3	ASAQGSGNTIY
TRBV4-1	TRBD2	TRBJ2-1	ASSQEGLAGEQF
TRBV19	TRBD2	TRBJ2-1	ASSMGGRGNEQF
TRBV30	NA	TRBJ2-1	AWDGQYNEQF
TRBV6-6	NA	TRBJ1-5	ASSYSGWASQH
TRBV14	NA	TRBJ1-1	ASSQEFRREAEAF
TRBV9	TRBD1	TRBJ1-2	ASSVGTANNYGYT
TRBV6-6	TRBD1	TRBJ2-3	ASSRTGPDGQY
TRBV27	TRBD2	TRBJ2-1	ASSSQGRPGLAANNEQF
TRBV4-3	TRBD2	TRBJ2-7	ASSQEPPWTSGVYEQY
TRBV5-1	NA	TRBJ2-4	ASSLNGATKNIQY
TRBV18	NA	TRBJ2-7	ASSPPSRQRYEQY
TRBV2	NA	TRBJ2-2	ATSGREVTGELF
TRBV5-4	NA	TRBJ2-7	ASSSKSMSAEQY
TRBV4-3	NA	TRBJ1-2	ASSQEGVGGYT
TRBV30	NA	TRBJ2-1	AWSVQGYNEQF
TRBV2	TRBD1	TRBJ2-2	AGHDRATGELF
TRBV5-4	NA	TRBJ2-1	ASSLVGSAGPSQF
TRBV9	NA	TRBJ1-4	ASSVEAGVGEKLF
TRBV28	NA	TRBJ1-1	ASSPVLGVYTEAF
TRBV11-3	TRBD1	TRBJ1-1	ASSLPQGPGTEAF
TRBV11-3	NA	TRBJ2-1	ASSLGVQRARPHEQF
TRBV2	NA	TRBJ2-1	AIKVTSAYNEQF
TRBV25-1	NA	TRBJ2-3	ASSESTDTQY
TRBV6-5	NA	TRBJ2-2	ASTGAAHTGELF